A single sample is the source of the 8 T cell receptor beta chains below, sequenced in a study of control samples from healthy donors and cancer patients. Only in-frame clones appear in the TCRdb table, and some are missing; sequencing was by immunoSEQ multiplex PCR. The sample has about 120,000 clones, 88% seen once. Sequencing was done on a sample of blood. Every receptor here comes from a woman in her sixties or seventies in good health.

This clone was seen once. The J gene is TRBJ1-2, the V gene TRBV19, with no clear D. CDR1 is LNHDA and CDR2 is SQIVND in the germline V gene (reference sequence). The CDR3 sequence is 14 residues long. Trimming left V 6 bases short and J 0 bases short, with 11 bases between. CDR3 region: CASREPPTNYGYTF. For the CDR3, the DNA is TGTGCCAGTAGAGAGCCTCCCACTAACTATGGCTACACCTTC.

The CDR3 DNA reads TGTGCCAGCAGGACAGGGAACTACGAGCAGTACTTC. Amino acids: CASRTGNYEQYF. The V call is TRBV6-6, the J call TRBJ2-7; 7 nucleotides line up with TRBD1. Germline-derived CDR1 and CDR2 are MNHNY and SVGAGI (reference sequence). Trimming at V came to 6 bases and at J to 3 bases, leaving 2 bases not matched to a gene. The CDR3 consists of 12 residues.

This rearrangement joins TRBV5-1 to TRBJ2-3, with no clear D. The CDR3 is made up of 15 amino acids. Germline lookup yields CDR1 SGHRS and CDR2 YFSETQ. The V end lost 0 bases, the J end lost 2 bases, and 10 bases lay between the germline ends. CDR3: CASSLGGSYTDTQYF. The CDR3 DNA follows: TGCGCCAGCAGCTTGGGTGGCAGCTACACAGATACGCAGTATTTT.

This clone has a handful of counts. V usage is TRBV10-1 and J usage is TRBJ1-1; 10 bases are shared with TRBD1. CDR1 WNHNN and CDR2 SYGVQD come from the germline V gene (reference sequence). The V gene end was trimmed by 5 bases and the J gene end by 0 bases; junction bases not matched to a gene: 9. The CDR3 has 17 amino acids. CDR3: CASSPGQGGPMNTEAFF. The CDR3 coding sequence is TGCGCCAGCAGTCCCGGACAGGGGGGTCCCATGAACACTGAAGCTTTCTTT.

The J gene is TRBJ2-7, the V gene TRBV19; D is unclear. This CDR3 region has 13 residues. V gave up 1 base and J gave up 5 bases, with 9 bases separating them. The germline CDR1 and CDR2 sequences are LNHDA and SQIVND (reference sequence). For the CDR3, the DNA is TGTGCCAGTAGTATAGGTCCGGAACACGAGCAGTACTTC. As protein: CASSIGPEHEQYF.

J is TRBJ1-2 and V is TRBV4-1, with a possible D match to TRBD1 (5 bases). V lost 1 base and J 0 bases, leaving 21 bases between the germline ends. The CDR3 runs to 19 residues. The germline gives CDR1 MGHRA, CDR2 YSYEKL. CDR3 residues: CASSQAYRVSGGTNYGYTF. The CDR3 nucleotides read TGCGCCAGCAGCCAAGCGTATCGAGTCTCGGGGGGTACTAACTATGGCTACACCTTC.

The chain has TRBV9 and TRBJ1-1; 7 positions agree with TRBD1. Germline lookup yields CDR1 SGDLS and CDR2 YYNGEE. The CDR3 runs to 13 residues. Trimming removed 3 bases from V and 10 bases from J; junction bases left unmatched: 9. The CDR3 spells CASSEQGRQGAFF. CDR3 bases: TGTGCCAGCAGCGAACAGGGGAGGCAGGGAGCTTTCTTT.

This chain links TRBV9 with TRBJ2-7; D is uncertain. This CDR3 comprises 15 residues. V was shortened by 4 bases and J by 0 bases, with 14 bases between the two germline ends. In germline, CDR1 is SGDLS, CDR2 YYNGEE. CDR3 coding DNA: TGTGCCAGCAGCCCCCGGACGGCGAGCTCCTACGAGCAGTACTTC. Translation gives CASSPRTASSYEQYF.